This TCR beta chain was retrieved from a study of immune heterogeneity within non-small cell lung tumors. Multiplex PCR amplified the TCR beta CDR3 region. Its first round ran for approximately 10 cycles with 32 V and 13 J primers. Via MiXCR, TCRdb re-called the multiplex PCR reads, giving one row per CDR3 protein. Of about 21,000 distinct CDR3 sequences in the sample, around 30% were seen once. Germline V lookup: CDR1 SGHDT, CDR2 YYEEEE. The length of the CDR3 is 11 residues. Trimming stripped 4 bases from V and 3 bases from J, with 5 bases between. Study findings and constraints: Significant yet moderate, the positive correlation between local T-cell clonality and local tumor mutational burden reached an R of approximately 0.32. Recurrence of identical dominant CDR3 beta clonotypes was observed across tumor sites within a patient, alongside site-unique high-frequency clones. Different patients shared few of their high-frequency T-cell receptor beta clonotypes.

Each sample used around 600 ng of genomic DNA from bulk tumor tissue. Taken during surgery, several biopsies per primary tumor were spaced as far apart as possible within the tumor mass. Patients had untreated, newly diagnosed non-small cell lung cancer and underwent curative surgery. Points on this clonotype: The target antigen is unknown.

The TCR originated in a man aged 40-49 years with non-small cell lung cancer. J is TRBJ2-7 and V is TRBV5-6, with unresolved D. The sample was lung tumor tissue. The CDR3 loop reads CASSRNYEQYF. The CDR3 DNA is TGTGCCAGCAGCCGAAACTACGAGCAGTACTTC.